What follows are 28 T cell receptor beta chains derived from one specimen sequenced in a study of OX40 agonist ivuxolimab in advanced cancers. Library preparation used the immunoSEQ multiplex PCR assay. TCRdb provides this immuneACCESS table in a form limited to in-frame rearrangements. Some clones are lacking; in checked studies, under half of them reflect an unresolved V gene, and why the rest are absent is not known. This sample comprises about 30,000 clones, 90% of them detected only once. The ten largest clones represent 24% of the sample. Sequencing was performed on CD4+ or CD8+ T cells sorted from blood, taken in a trial of the OX40 agonist ivuxolimab. These receptors all stem from an adult with an advanced solid tumor such as melanoma, head and neck, liver or kidney cancer.

This clone was observed a few times. The gene calls are TRBV6-1 and TRBJ2-7; a possible D gene is TRBD2 (6 bases). The CDR3 is 16 residues long. Germline loops: CDR1 MNHNS, CDR2 SASEGT. V was clipped by 0 bases and J by 0 bases, with 12 bases between them. The CDR3 DNA is TGTGCCAGCAGTGAAGCGGGACTCACAACCTCCTACGAGCAGTACTTC. It codes for CASSEAGLTTSYEQYF.

The chain carries TRBV7-2 and TRBJ2-1; TRBD2 matches 10 bases. Germline CDR1 SGHTA, CDR2 FQGNSA. V was pared by 5 bases and J by 4 bases, with 5 bases of the junction left unmatched. The length of the CDR3 is 15 residues. The CDR3 nucleotides are TGTGCCAGCAGCCTTAGCGGGGGGCCGTACAATGAGCAGTTCTTC. Protein sequence: CASSLSGGPYNEQFF.

This rearrangement joins TRBV4-1 to TRBJ2-7; D possibly matches TRBD1 or TRBD2 (5 bases each). CDR1 is MGHRA and CDR2 is YSYEKL in the germline V gene. The CDR3 has 15 amino acids. V was trimmed by 0 bases and J by 4 bases, leaving 13 bases between them. CDR3 nucleotides: TGCGCCAGCAGCCAAGATCCGGGGCCCAATTACGAGCAGTACTTC. The encoded protein is CASSQDPGPNYEQYF.

A word on this clone: Sequence at one end of the junction differs from germline and may be a read error. The chain is built from TRBV4-2 and TRBJ2-2, with TRBD2 matching over 8 bases. Germline V CDR1 and CDR2: LGHNA, YNFKEQ. The CDR3 has 17 amino acids. The CDR3 DNA is TGTGCCAGCAGCCAAGGGAGGGCGGGAGGACGCACCTGGGAGCTGTTTTTT. As protein: CASSQGRAGGRTWELFF.

Here the CDR3 reads CASSVVADYYNEQFF. CDR3 nucleotides: TGTGCCAGCAGCGTAGTTGCGGACTACTACAATGAGCAGTTCTTC. This sequence joins TRBV9 and TRBJ2-1; tentative D call: TRBD2 (6 bases). V dropped 0 bases and J dropped 3 bases, with 10 bases sitting between them. Per the germline V gene, CDR1 is SGDLS and CDR2 is YYNGEE. This CDR3 has 15 residues.

This CDR3 reads CASSLMGWLDEQFF. The CDR3 bases are TGCGCCAGCAGCTTGATGGGCTGGTTGGATGAGCAGTTCTTC. V and J are TRBV5-1 and TRBJ2-1; D unresolved. The V gene lost 1 base and the J gene lost 8 bases, with 13 bases spanning the gap. This CDR3 comprises 14 residues. Germline V gene data show CDR1 as SGHRS and CDR2 as YFSETQ.

V usage is TRBV5-8 and J usage is TRBJ2-5; D not resolved. The germline V gene encodes CDR1 SGHTS and CDR2 YDEGEE. Trimming removed 0 bases at V and 4 bases at J, with 16 bases between. CDR3 size: 16 residues. DNA for the CDR3: TGTGCCAGCAGCTTGGAGGTTTGGGTTCGGCGAGAGACCCAGTACTTC. Residues: CASSLEVWVRRETQYF.

The chain recombines TRBV10-2 with TRBJ2-7; D is uncertain. CDR3 length: 12 amino acids. In germline, CDR1 is WSHSY, CDR2 SAAADI. The V end lost 10 bases, the J end lost 3 bases, and 13 bases lay between the germline ends. DNA for the CDR3: TGCGCCACCCTTGGCGTAAACTACGAGCAGTACTTC. It encodes CATLGVNYEQYF.

The gene calls are TRBV19 and TRBJ1-5; D is undetermined. V was shortened by 6 bases and J by 5 bases, with 11 bases between the two germline ends. CDR1 and CDR2 (germline): LNHDA, SQIVND (reference sequence). The CDR3 is 13 amino acids. The CDR3 DNA follows: TGTGCCAGTAGCATTCAGAATTATCAGCCCCAGCATTTT. It is translated as CASSIQNYQPQHF.

The rearrangement joins TRBV4-1 to TRBJ2-2, with 7 bases that match TRBD1. This CDR3 spans 15 amino acids. V lost 2 bases to trimming and J lost 5 bases; unmatched junction nucleotides: 5. The germline gives CDR1 MGHRA, CDR2 YSYEKL. CDR3 amino acids: CASSQTGTVTGELFF. As DNA, the CDR3 is TGCGCCAGCAGCCAAACCGGGACAGTGACCGGGGAGCTGTTTTTT.

The rearrangement uses TRBV2 and TRBJ2-2; the match to TRBD2 covers 15 bases. Per the germline V gene, CDR1 is SNHLY and CDR2 is FYNNEI. V lost 6 bases, J lost 7 bases, and 6 bases stayed unmatched. This CDR3 is built from 16 residues. The CDR3 DNA reads as TGTGCCAGCAGCCCGGGGACTAGCGGGAGGAGCGGGGAGCTGTTTTTT. This encodes CASSPGTSGRSGELFF.

The chain couples TRBV6-6 to TRBJ2-7; 8 nucleotides line up with TRBD2. The CDR3 sequence is 13 residues long. The germline V gene has CDR1 MNHNY and CDR2 SVGAGI (reference sequence). V gave up 6 bases and J gave up 6 bases; unmatched junction bases: 7. The CDR3: CASSFSGTSEQYF. The CDR3 region has the DNA TGTGCCAGCAGCTTTAGCGGGACTTCCGAGCAGTACTTC.

The chain has TRBV18 and TRBJ2-1; D is undetermined. There are 15 residues in the CDR3. V was shortened by 0 bases and J by 8 bases, with 14 bases between the two germline ends. From germline, CDR1 is KGHSH and CDR2 LQKENI. CDR3 nucleotides: TGTGCCAGCTCACCACCGTCCGAGGCTCGTCATGAGCAGTTCTTC. Translating gives CASSPPSEARHEQFF.

The rearrangement joins TRBV6-1 to TRBJ2-1; a weak D match, TRBD1 (6 bases). The germline V gene encodes CDR1 MNHNS and CDR2 SASEGT. V lost 8 bases and J lost 4, with 12 bases in between. This CDR3 has 13 amino acids. This chain's CDR3 is CASGRDKYNEQFF. CDR3 sequence (DNA): TGTGCCAGCGGAAGGGACAAATACAATGAGCAGTTCTTC.

This clone was detected a few times. The chain has TRBV29-1 and TRBJ1-2, with D possibly matching TRBD1 (6 bases). The germline V gene encodes CDR1 SQVTM and CDR2 ANQGSEA. This CDR3 comprises 11 residues. DNA for the CDR3: TGCAGTGGACAGATCGAACATGGCTACACCTTC. Amino acids: CSGQIEHGYTF.

The rearrangement uses TRBV7-8 and TRBJ1-5; no clear D gene. Germline values: CDR1 SGHVS, CDR2 FQNEAQ. Trimming removed 5 bases from V and 1 base from J, with 15 bases in between. This CDR3 spans 16 amino acids. The CDR3 nucleotides are TGTGCCAGCAGCCATCGAGAGTTGGTGAGCAATCAGCCCCAGCATTTT. Translated: CASSHRELVSNQPQHF.

This rearrangement joins TRBV7-2 to TRBJ2-3, with D possibly TRBD2 on 6 matching bases. Germline V gives CDR1 SGHTA, CDR2 FQGNSA. V lost 5 bases and J 2 bases, leaving 23 bases between the germline ends. CDR3 length: 18 residues. DNA of the CDR3: TGTGCCAGCAGCCCCCAAGAAGGGCTAGCGCGACTCACAGATACGCAGTATTTT. It encodes CASSPQEGLARLTDTQYF.

This chain joins TRBV5-5 and TRBJ2-1, with 7 bases aligning to TRBD2. V was pared by 0 bases and J by 16 bases, with 28 bases of the junction left unmatched. The CDR3 spans 19 residues. Germline CDR1 SGHKS, CDR2 YYEKEE (reference sequence). The CDR3 is CASSLVAPLRREWLTRLFF. CDR3 in DNA: TGTGCCAGCAGCTTGGTTGCCCCTTTGAGGCGGGAGTGGCTTACGAGGCTCTTCTTC.

The chain couples TRBV18 to TRBJ1-2; D gene unclear. The CDR3 has 16 amino acids. V shed 1 base and J shed 0 bases, with 12 bases lying between them. CDR1 is KGHSH and CDR2 is LQKENI in the germline V gene. CDR3 coding DNA: TGTGCCAGCTCACCACGCCGGGATACCCCTAACTATGGCTACACCTTC. It codes for CASSPRRDTPNYGYTF.

In DNA, the CDR3 is TGTGCCAGCAGCCCAGGGGTCCAGGGGACAAACTATGGCTACACCTTC. It is translated as CASSPGVQGTNYGYTF. The J gene is TRBJ1-2, the V gene TRBV13; possible D gene TRBD1, 6 bases. Germline CDR1 and CDR2: PRHDT and FYEKMQ (reference sequence). The ends were cut back, 5 bases at V and 2 bases at J, with 18 bases in the middle. CDR3 size: 16 residues.

The chain couples TRBV2 to TRBJ1-1, with D tentatively TRBD1 (5 bases). CDR3 length: 13 amino acids. The V end was cut by 6 bases, the J end by 0 bases, with 8 bases between. Germline V gene data show CDR1 as SNHLY and CDR2 as FYNNEI. CDR3 DNA sequence: TGTGCCAGCAGGGGGGACGTGAACACTGAAGCTTTCTTT. Translation: CASRGDVNTEAFF.

The rearrangement links TRBV11-2 to TRBJ2-1, with TRBD1 identical over 7 bases. Per the germline V gene, CDR1 is SGHAT and CDR2 is FQNNGV. The CDR3 consists of 14 residues. V gave up 3 bases and J gave up 4 bases; unmatched junction bases: 3. The CDR3 here is CASSFGTEYNEQFF. The CDR3 region has the DNA TGTGCCAGCAGCTTTGGGACAGAGTACAATGAGCAGTTCTTC.

The V and J genes are TRBV29-1 and TRBJ2-7; 8 bases agree with TRBD2. The germline V gene has CDR1 SQVTM and CDR2 ANQGSEA. V gave up 6 bases and J gave up 6 bases; unmatched junction bases: 10. The CDR3 consists of 13 residues. This chain's CDR3 is CSVTGLASFEQYF. The CDR3 DNA reads as TGCAGCGTGACAGGACTAGCTTCGTTCGAGCAGTACTTC.

This clone has just one count. The chain joins TRBV7-2 to TRBJ1-2; D ambiguous. CDR1 and CDR2 from the germline V gene are SGHTA and FQGNSA. Trimming took 1 base from V and 5 from J, leaving 8 bases between them. The CDR3 spans 13 residues. For the CDR3, the DNA is TGTGCCAGCAGCTTAGGCAGTATATATGGCTACACCTTC. This translates into CASSLGSIYGYTF.

The chain combines TRBV7-6 with TRBJ2-1; 13 positions agree with TRBD2. The V gene's germline CDR1 is SGHVS and CDR2 FNYEAQ. The CDR3 is made up of 15 amino acids. Trimming took 6 bases from V and 4 from J; bases not matched to a gene: 3. CDR3 residues: CASSQLAGGYNEQFF. CDR3 sequence (DNA): TGTGCCAGCAGTCAACTAGCGGGAGGGTACAATGAGCAGTTCTTC. Based on the CDR3 plus reference TRBV7-6 and TRBJ2-1, the full variable domain is GAGVSQSPRYKVTKRGQDVALRCDPISGHVSLYWYRQALGQGPEFLTYFNYEAQQDKSGLPNDRFSAERPEGSISTLTIQRTEQRDSAMYRCASSQLAGGYNEQFFGPGTRLTVL.

V is TRBV19 and J is TRBJ1-1; D not resolved. This CDR3 region has 13 residues. Germline-derived CDR1 and CDR2 are LNHDA and SQIVND (reference sequence). V was pared by 1 base and J by 1 base, with 4 bases between. CDR3 sequence: CASSIAENTEAFF. In DNA form, the CDR3 reads TGTGCCAGTAGTATAGCCGAGAACACTGAAGCTTTCTTT.

The V gene is TRBV7-2, the J gene TRBJ2-7; D not resolved. The CDR3 covers 11 residues. V dropped 6 bases and J dropped 6 bases, with 9 bases sitting between them. CDR1 SGHTA and CDR2 FQGNSA come from the germline V gene. The CDR3 region has the DNA TGTGCCAGCAGGACCCTCGGCGAGCAGTACTTC. This gives the protein CASRTLGEQYF.

The J gene is TRBJ2-1, the V gene TRBV6-5, with 10 bases that match TRBD2. There are 14 residues in the CDR3. V lost 4 bases and J lost 7; bases outside the gene matches: 4. Germline V gives CDR1 MNHEY, CDR2 SVGAGI. The CDR3 DNA reads as TGTGCCAGCAGTTTTGGACTAGCGGCGAATGAGCAGTTCTTC. Its translation is CASSFGLAANEQFF.